These 5 T cell receptor beta chains came from one sample sequenced in a study of Ad26.COV2.S vaccination and SARS-CoV-2 variants. Assay used: immunoSEQ multiplex PCR; TCRdb lists only in-frame clones, some missing. The data hold around 350,000 clones, with under 95% observed a single time. The starting material was peripheral blood, obtained after recovery from COVID-19. The receptor set was obtained from a human donor who had recovered from COVID-19.

This clone was found a few times. The V call is TRBV5-4, the J call TRBJ1-2; tentative D call: TRBD1 (5 bases). CDR1 and CDR2 (germline): SGHNT, YYREEE (reference sequence). V lost 0 bases and J lost 8, with 5 bases in between. The CDR3 contains 11 residues. The CDR3 bases are TGTGCCAGCAGCTTGGACAGGGGCTACACCTTC. Translation gives CASSLDRGYTF.

The chain has TRBV6-5 and TRBJ1-6; possibly TRBD1 for D (5 bases). This CDR3 spans 13 amino acids. CDR1 is MNHEY and CDR2 is SVGAGI in the germline V gene. V lost 8 bases, J lost 8 bases, and 13 bases lay in between. The CDR3 protein is CASLRGYDSPLHF. DNA for the CDR3: TGTGCCAGCCTCCGGGGGTACGATTCACCCCTCCACTTT.

The chain carries TRBV5-6 and TRBJ2-1; TRBD2 aligns across 13 bases. The CDR3 consists of 17 residues. Germline values: CDR1 SGHDT, CDR2 YYEEEE. V was clipped by 4 bases and J by 2 bases; unmatched bases: 6. The CDR3: CASSLRLAGGPYNEQFF. The CDR3 nucleotides read TGTGCCAGCAGCCTTAGACTAGCGGGGGGCCCCTACAATGAGCAGTTCTTC.

J is TRBJ1-3 and V is TRBV9, with D maybe TRBD1 (6 bases). Germline V gives CDR1 SGDLS, CDR2 YYNGEE. This CDR3 is 14 amino acids long. The V end was cut by 4 bases, the J end by 4 bases, with 12 bases between. The CDR3 bases are TGTGCCAGCAGCCCGGACAGCTCCGGAAACACCATATATTTT. This sequence encodes CASSPDSSGNTIYF.

J is TRBJ1-1 and V is TRBV7-2; D ambiguous. Germline V gene lookup returns CDR1 SGHTA and CDR2 FQGNSA. The CDR3 has 13 amino acids. Trimming took 5 bases from V and 5 from J, leaving 12 bases between them. CDR3 protein: CASSRAGQTEAFF. As DNA, the CDR3 is TGTGCCAGCAGCCGGGCGGGTCAGACTGAAGCTTTCTTT.